The sequence of this T cell receptor beta chain was determined in a study of blood T cells in healthy people across ages. A second PCR of 7 to 11 cycles used a sample-barcoded 5' primer and a J-beta primer mix. TCRdb re-called the 5' RACE reads with MiXCR, one entry per CDR3 protein. The sample shows around 1.5 million distinct CDR3 sequences, 42% of them seen only once. V lost 0 bases to trimming and J lost 1 base; unmatched junction nucleotides: 4. Germline CDR1 reads MNHEY; CDR2 reads SMNVEV (reference sequence). The CDR3 extends over 16 amino acids. Comment on this clonotype: The antigen is undetermined.

Notes on the study in general: Among long-lived donors, naive CD4+ cells were more numerous and diversity higher than in aged donors.

Sequencing used blood. This receptor was obtained from a woman between 18 and 30 years old in good health. The genes are TRBV27 and TRBJ2-7; 9 bases are a match to TRBD2. The CDR3 nucleotides are TGTGCCAGCAGTTTATCGAATGCGGGAGGGTCCTACGAGCAGTACTTC. This sequence encodes CASSLSNAGGSYEQYF.